The 24 T cell receptor beta chains below were found in one sample sequenced in a study of T cells in tuberculosis. Assay used: immunoSEQ multiplex PCR; TCRdb lists only in-frame clones, some missing. The sample has fewer than 30,000 clones; 85% to 95% are singletons. The sequenced sample was PBMCs. The receptor set was obtained from a donor aged 10-35 years with latent tuberculosis or without tuberculosis infection.

The V and J genes are TRBV4-3 and TRBJ2-6; no clear D. Per germline, CDR1 LGHNA and CDR2 YSLEER. The CDR3 covers 14 residues. V was pared by 3 bases and J by 3 bases, with 6 bases between. The CDR3 region is CASSQRLGANVLTF. CDR3 bases: TGCGCCAGCAGCCAGCGACTTGGGGCCAACGTCCTGACTTTC.

The chain carries TRBV7-2 and TRBJ1-5; tentatively, D is TRBD1 (5 bases). Germline V gene data show CDR1 as SGHTA and CDR2 as FQGNSA. This CDR3 has 15 residues. Trimming shortened V by 4 bases and J by 5 bases, and 15 bases separated the two germline ends. CDR3: CASSSVVGPYQPQHF. Here the CDR3 DNA reads TGTGCCAGCAGCTCTGTTGTGGGGCCATATCAGCCCCAGCATTTT. Complete variable domain (other parts from reference TRBV7-2 and TRBJ1-5): GAGVSQSPSNKVTEKGKDVELRCDPISGHTALYWYRQSLGQGLEFLIYFQGNSAPDKSGLPSDRFSAERTGGSVSTLTIQRTQQEDSAVYLCASSSVVGPYQPQHFGDGTRLSIL.

CDR3 amino acids: CASSYSDYYTDTQYF. The DNA for the CDR3 is TGTGCCAGCAGTTACTCAGACTACTACACAGATACGCAGTATTTT. The chain combines TRBV6-5 with TRBJ2-3, with D possibly matching TRBD2 (5 bases). The CDR3 sequence is 15 residues long. CDR1 MNHEY and CDR2 SVGAGI come from the germline V gene. V shed 0 bases and J shed 2 bases, with 9 bases lying between them.

The J gene is TRBJ2-1, the V gene TRBV11-3, with D hard to call. The CDR3 spans 15 residues. Per the germline V gene, CDR1 is SGHNT and CDR2 is YENEEA. V was shortened by 6 bases and J by 4 bases, with 16 bases between the two germline ends. The CDR3 region has the DNA TGTGCCAGCAGTCGCAGACTGGGTCCTTACAATGAGCAGTTCTTC. Its translation: CASSRRLGPYNEQFF.

The chain carries TRBV4-2 and TRBJ2-1, with D uncertain. Germline V lookup: CDR1 LGHNA, CDR2 YNFKEQ. Trimming removed 1 base from V and 4 bases from J, with 14 bases in between. The CDR3 has 16 residues. The CDR3 coding sequence is TGTGCCAGCAGCCAAGTTTCGTGGTATGAGTACAATGAGCAGTTCTTC. It is translated as CASSQVSWYEYNEQFF.

J is TRBJ1-1 and V is TRBV5-4; D not resolved. Germline V lookup: CDR1 SGHNT, CDR2 YYREEE (reference sequence). The V end was cut by 2 bases, the J end by 1 base, with 3 bases between. This CDR3 region has 12 residues. The CDR3 reads CASSLQNTEAFF. In DNA form, the CDR3 reads TGTGCCAGCAGCTTACAGAACACTGAAGCTTTCTTT.

The J gene is TRBJ2-1, the V gene TRBV11-2, with TRBD2 identical over 9 bases. Germline CDR1 is SGHAT and CDR2 is FQNNGV. The CDR3 loop spans 19 amino acids. With 0 bases clipped from V and 5 bases from J, the junction kept 14 bases outside the gene matches. The CDR3 loop reads CASSLEGASGAPLDNEQFF. The CDR3, as DNA: TGTGCCAGCAGCTTAGAAGGGGCTAGCGGGGCACCCCTAGACAATGAGCAGTTCTTC.

In nucleotides, the CDR3 is TGTGCCAGCAGCCCGTTTGAGGGCTCTGGGGCCCAGTACTTC. The encoded protein is CASSPFEGSGAQYF. The chain uses TRBV7-9 and TRBJ2-5; tentative D call: TRBD2 (5 bases). The V end lost 5 bases, the J end lost 9 bases, and 19 bases lay between the germline ends. Germline CDR1 and CDR2: SEHNR and FQNEAQ (reference sequence). The CDR3 is 14 residues long.

The chain's CDR3 is CAWSVLLDRGFGEQYF. The CDR3 nucleotides read TGTGCCTGGAGTGTGCTTTTAGACAGGGGGTTCGGGGAGCAGTACTTC. V usage is TRBV30 and J usage is TRBJ2-7; 9 nucleotides align to TRBD1. Germline CDR1 and CDR2: GTSNPN and SVGIG (reference sequence). The length of the CDR3 is 16 residues. Losses at the gene ends were 0 bases for V and 7 bases for J; bases not matched to a gene: 13. Full variable domain (missing parts from reference TRBV30 and TRBJ2-7): SQTIHQWPATLVQPVGSPLSLECTVEGTSNPNLYWYRQAAGRGLQLLFYSVGIGQISSEVPQNLSASRPQDRQFILSSKKLLLSDSGFYLCAWSVLLDRGFGEQYFGPGTRLTVT.

The V call is TRBV27, the J call TRBJ2-7, with TRBD2 matching 11 bases. Trimming at V came to 6 bases and at J to 4 bases, leaving 8 bases not matched to a gene. CDR1 is MNHEY, CDR2 SMNVEV, per germline (reference sequence). CDR3 size: 15 residues. CDR3 coding DNA: TGTGCCAGCAGCCAAACTAGCGGGAGTTTTTACGAGCAGTACTTC. This gives the protein CASSQTSGSFYEQYF.

This rearrangement joins TRBV21-1 to TRBJ2-1; the table assigns TRBD2, which was not confirmed against the DNA. TRBV21-1 is classified as a pseudogene. The length of the CDR3 is 18 residues. CDR3: CASSIGPGLADPYNEQFF. CDR3 sequence (DNA): TGTGCCAGCAGCATCGGGCCGGGACTAGCGGACCCCTACAATGAGCAGTTCTTC.

This clone was recorded once. This CDR3 reads CASSLAGGSHYNEQFF. DNA of the CDR3: TGTGCCAGCAGCTTAGCAGGCGGGAGCCACTACAATGAGCAGTTCTTC. J is TRBJ2-1 and V is TRBV7-6, with 7 bases lining up with TRBD2. The CDR3 runs 16 residues. Per germline, CDR1 SGHVS and CDR2 FNYEAQ. Trimming removed 0 bases from V and 3 bases from J; junction bases left unmatched: 5. Combining the CDR3 with reference TRBV7-6 and TRBJ2-1 gives the whole variable domain GAGVSQSPRYKVTKRGQDVALRCDPISGHVSLYWYRQALGQGPEFLTYFNYEAQQDKSGLPNDRFSAERPEGSISTLTIQRTEQRDSAMYRCASSLAGGSHYNEQFFGPGTRLTVL.

J is TRBJ2-5 and V is TRBV5-1; 9 bases line up with TRBD1. This CDR3 is 15 amino acids long. Trimming removed 0 bases from V and 2 bases from J; junction bases left unmatched: 2. Germline CDR1 reads SGHRS; CDR2 reads YFSETQ. CDR3 in amino acids: CASSLAGTGQETQYF. CDR3 in DNA: TGCGCCAGCAGCTTGGCCGGGACAGGGCAAGAGACCCAGTACTTC.

The rearrangement joins TRBV5-1 to TRBJ2-1; 9 bases agree with TRBD1. In germline, CDR1 is SGHRS, CDR2 YFSETQ. This CDR3 is built from 15 residues. V trimming: 4 bases; J trimming: 7 bases; junction bases outside the gene matches: 9. As DNA, the CDR3 is TGCGCCAGCAGCAAGGGACAGGGTAGTCCGAATGAGCAGTTCTTC. This translates into CASSKGQGSPNEQFF.

This clone was picked up one time. The V and J genes are TRBV28 and TRBJ1-2; maybe TRBD1 (5 bases). CDR1 MDHEN and CDR2 SYDVKM come from the germline V gene. This CDR3 has 15 residues. Trimming removed 5 bases from V and 3 bases from J, with 16 bases in between. This CDR3 reads CASSLGATSDYGYTF. The CDR3 DNA is TGTGCCAGCAGTCTAGGGGCGACCTCCGACTATGGCTACACCTTC.

The genes are TRBV5-1 and TRBJ1-5; D unclear. This CDR3 spans 13 amino acids. Trimming left V 5 bases short and J 3 bases short, with 9 bases between. Germline CDR1 reads SGHRS; CDR2 reads YFSETQ. CDR3 region: CASSTGINQPQHF. CDR3 coding DNA: TGCGCCAGCAGTACGGGGATCAATCAGCCCCAGCATTTT.

This chain joins TRBV12-2 and TRBJ2-7; TRBD2 is the table's D call and was not checked against the DNA. TRBV12-2 is given as a pseudogene. There are 16 residues in the CDR3. The CDR3 DNA is TGTGCAAGTCGCTTAGCTACAGCGGGGGGGCGCTACGAGCAGTACTTC. Its protein is CASRLATAGGRYEQYF.

This sequence joins TRBV7-2 and TRBJ1-6, with 10 bases lining up with TRBD1. The CDR3 has 16 amino acids. The ends lost 3 bases at V and 5 bases at J; junction bases unmatched: 4. Looked up from germline, CDR1 is SGHTA and CDR2 is FQGNSA. This CDR3 reads CASSFRGQGDNSPLHF. CDR3 nucleotide sequence: TGTGCCAGCAGCTTCCGAGGACAGGGGGATAATTCACCCCTCCACTTT.

V is TRBV2 and J is TRBJ2-5; 8 nucleotides agree with TRBD1. CDR1 is SNHLY, CDR2 FYNNEI, per germline. V was clipped by 3 bases and J by 9 bases; unmatched bases: 12. The CDR3 has 15 amino acids. In nucleotides, the CDR3 is TGTGCCAGCAGTGATCAAGGACAGGGAACGGGGGCCCAGTACTTC. It codes for CASSDQGQGTGAQYF.

V gene TRBV15 combines with J gene TRBJ2-1, with 8 bases fitting TRBD1. There are 16 residues in the CDR3. Germline V gives CDR1 LNHNV, CDR2 YYDKDF (reference sequence). V trimming: 1 base; J trimming: 7 bases; junction bases outside the gene matches: 9. CDR3 nucleotide sequence: TGTGCCACCAGCAGAGGCCAGGGGGCAGGGAAAAATGAGCAGTTCTTC. It encodes CATSRGQGAGKNEQFF.

V usage is TRBV11-2 and J usage is TRBJ2-2; a weak D match, TRBD2 (5 bases). Trimming cost V 9 bases and J 3 bases, with 14 bases left between them. The CDR3 is 14 residues long. Germline CDR1 reads SGHAT; CDR2 reads FQNNGV. CDR3 nucleotides: TGTGCCAGGTGCTGGCTACTAGACACCGGGGAGCTGTTTTTT. Translation: CARCWLLDTGELFF.

The CDR3 sequence is CASSYPTGELFF. CDR3 nucleotides: TGTGCCAGCAGCTACCCCACCGGGGAGCTGTTTTTT. This rearrangement joins TRBV27 to TRBJ2-2; D remains ambiguous. The CDR3 is made up of 12 amino acids. Germline-derived CDR1 and CDR2 are MNHEY and SMNVEV (reference sequence). V lost 6 bases and J 4 bases, leaving 6 bases between the germline ends.

The DNA of the CDR3 is TGTGCCTGGAGTTCGAGACAGGCTGCCTCTGGGGCCAACGTCCTGACTTTC. This sequence encodes CAWSSRQAASGANVLTF. The chain combines TRBV30 with TRBJ2-6; TRBD1 might be the D (6 bases). Germline lookup yields CDR1 GTSNPN and CDR2 SVGIG (reference sequence). The CDR3 length is 17 residues. Trimming took off 2 bases at V and 0 bases at J, with 14 bases between the two ends.

The V gene is TRBV15, the J gene TRBJ2-1; D possibly corresponds to TRBD2 (6 bases). V lost 0 bases, J lost 8 bases, and 23 bases lay in between. Germline CDR1 LNHNV, CDR2 YYDKDF (reference sequence). The CDR3 extends over 18 amino acids. In DNA form, the CDR3 reads TGTGCCACCAGCAGAGATCTGGGACTGGTAGAGTTTTCGGATGAGCAGTTCTTC. It encodes CATSRDLGLVEFSDEQFF.